The clone carrying this T cell receptor beta chain was seen a few times. Its antigen is still unknown. V lost 8 bases and J lost 0; bases outside the gene matches: 8. The germline V gene encodes CDR1 MNHNS and CDR2 SASEGT. The CDR3 loop spans 15 amino acids. Profiled with immunoSEQ multiplex PCR; TCRdb holds only in-frame clones, not every one. The sample lists tens of thousands of clones; approximately 86% were seen once. The data were taken from a study of PD-1 blockade in classical Hodgkin lymphoma. Study-wide results and limits: Patients who initiated nivolumab within 1 year of ASCT were excluded. Relapsed/refractory patients reportedly had the lowest baseline TCR diversity, below newly diagnosed patients, who were below healthy donors.

As to time point: cycle 4 day 1 (C4D1), after more than five weeks of nivolumab. Patients all relapsed after autologous stem cell transplantation, and there was variation in brentuximab vedotin exposure. This clonotype was sampled from a human donor with classical Hodgkin lymphoma. V and J are TRBV6-1 and TRBJ2-3; TRBD2 agrees at 7 bases. This material consisted of peripheral blood mononuclear cells (PBMCs), taken before the fourth cycle of nivolumab. CDR3 sequence reads: CASGLEATSTDTQYF. CDR3 nucleotides: TGTGCCAGCGGACTAGAAGCCACTAGCACAGATACGCAGTATTTT.